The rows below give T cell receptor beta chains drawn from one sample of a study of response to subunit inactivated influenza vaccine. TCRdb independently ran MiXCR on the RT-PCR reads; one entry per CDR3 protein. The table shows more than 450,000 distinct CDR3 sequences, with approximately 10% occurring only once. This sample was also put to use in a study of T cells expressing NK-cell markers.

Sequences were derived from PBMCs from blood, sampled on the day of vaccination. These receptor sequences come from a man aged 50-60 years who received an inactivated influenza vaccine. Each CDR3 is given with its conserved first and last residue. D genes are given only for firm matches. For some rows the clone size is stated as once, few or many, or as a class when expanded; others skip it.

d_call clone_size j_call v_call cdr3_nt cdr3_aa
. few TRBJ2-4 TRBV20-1 TGCAGTGCTAGAGAGGGAGGTGGTTGGAAAAACATTCAGTACTTC CSAREGGGWKNIQYF
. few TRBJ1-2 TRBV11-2 TGTGCCAGCAGCTCCCAACAGAGGACAGTATTCAACTATGGCTACACCTTC CASSSQQRTVFNYGYTF
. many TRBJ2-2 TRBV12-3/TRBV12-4 TGTGCCAGCAGTTGGGCAGGGAACACCGGGGAGCTGTTTTTT CASSWAGNTGELFF
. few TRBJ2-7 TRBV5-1 TGCGCCAGCAGTTTCCGTGGGGACGCCGAGCAGTACTTC CASSFRGDAEQYF
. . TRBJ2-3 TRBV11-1 TGTGCCAGCAGCTTACGGCCGGCATACATCACAGATACGCAGTATTTT CASSLRPAYITDTQYF
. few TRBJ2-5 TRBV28 TGTGCCAGCAGCTATCCAGCGACGGAGACCCAGTACTTC CASSYPATETQYF
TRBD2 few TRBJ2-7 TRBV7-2 TGTGCCAGCAGCCCGCAGCGGGGGAGCTCCTACGAGCAGTACTTC CASSPQRGSSYEQYF
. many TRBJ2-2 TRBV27 TGTGCCAGCAGTTTCGTTGCCGGGGAGCTGTTTTTT CASSFVAGELFF
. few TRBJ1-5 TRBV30 TGTGCCTGGATTCGGCCAGGGGAAGGGACCCAGCATTTT CAWIRPGEGTQHF
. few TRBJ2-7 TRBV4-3 TGCGCCAGCAGCCAAGGAGTATACAGTGGCTCCTACGAGCAGTACTTC CASSQGVYSGSYEQYF
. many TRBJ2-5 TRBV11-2 TGTGCCAGCAGCTTGGCCTTCGGGATCCAAGAGACCCAGTACTTC CASSLAFGIQETQYF
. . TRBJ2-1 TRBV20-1 TGCAGTGCTAGTGTGGGGGGTGGGTCCTACAATGAGCAGTTCTTC CSASVGGGSYNEQFF
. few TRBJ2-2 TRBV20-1 TGCAGTGCTTCGACAGGCTCGAACACCGGGGAGCTGTTTTTT CSASTGSNTGELFF
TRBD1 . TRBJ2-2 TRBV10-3 TGTGCCACCCAGACAGGGGGGGACACCGGGGAGCTGTTTTTT CATQTGGDTGELFF
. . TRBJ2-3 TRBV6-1 TGTGCCAGCACCCCCGACGGTTACACAGATACGCAGTATTTT CASTPDGYTDTQYF
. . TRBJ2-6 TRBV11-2 TGTGCCACAGGCGATGGGGCCAACGTCATGACTTTC CATGDGANVMTF
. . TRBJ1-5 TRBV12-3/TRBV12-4 TGTGCCAGCAGTTTAGCCCGGGGGGCGCCCCAGCATTTT CASSLARGAPQHF
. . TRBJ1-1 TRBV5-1 TGCGCCAGCAGCATGGGAGGGGGGGCCGACACTGAAGCTTTCTTT CASSMGGGADTEAFF
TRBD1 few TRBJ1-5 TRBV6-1 TGTGCCAGCAAACAGGGGCTTTGGAGCAATCAGCCCCAGCATTTT CASKQGLWSNQPQHF
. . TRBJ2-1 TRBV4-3 TGCGCCAGCAGCCAAGCCCATACTTACAATGAGCAGTTCTTC CASSQAHTYNEQFF
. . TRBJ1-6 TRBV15 TGTGCCACCAGCAGATTAGCGGGGCATAGCTCCTATAATTCACCCCTCCACTTT CATSRLAGHSSYNSPLHF
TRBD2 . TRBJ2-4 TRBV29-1 TGCAGCGTTGCCCGGGCTAGCGGGAGGGTTGGAAACATTCAGTACTTC CSVARASGRVGNIQYF
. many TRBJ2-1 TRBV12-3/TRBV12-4 TGTGCCAGCAGTCCCTGGCTCCAAGCTGAGCAGTTCTTC CASSPWLQAEQFF
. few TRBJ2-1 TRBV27 TGTGCCAGCAGTGCGGTGGTGGGCAATGAGCAGTTCTTC CASSAVVGNEQFF
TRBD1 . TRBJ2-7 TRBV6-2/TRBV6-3 TGTGCCAGCAGTTCGACAGGGATGAGCTCCTACGAGCAGTACTTC CASSSTGMSSYEQYF
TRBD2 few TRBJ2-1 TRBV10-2 TGCGCCAGCAGACGGGGGGGCAGCAATGAGCAGTTCTTC CASRRGGSNEQFF
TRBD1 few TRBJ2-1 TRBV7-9 TGTGCCAGCAGAGCGGACAGGGGTGGCAATGAGCAGTTCTTC CASRADRGGNEQFF
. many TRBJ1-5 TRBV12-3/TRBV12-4 TGTGCCAGCAGTTTGGCAGGGGGCAATCAGCCCCAGCATTTT CASSLAGGNQPQHF
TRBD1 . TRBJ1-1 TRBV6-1 TGTGCCAGCAGTAGACAGGGGCGGGTCACTGAAGCTTTCTTT CASSRQGRVTEAFF
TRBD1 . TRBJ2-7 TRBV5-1 TGCGCCAGCAGCTTATCCGGGACAGCAGACTACGAGCAGTACTTC CASSLSGTADYEQYF
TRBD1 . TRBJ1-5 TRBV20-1 TGCAGTTCTTCCGGCGGGACAGCTAATCAGCCCCAGCATTTT CSSSGGTANQPQHF
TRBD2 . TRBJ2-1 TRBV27 TGTGCCAGCAGTACGCGGGGGTTACCCTACAATGAGCAGTTCTTC CASSTRGLPYNEQFF
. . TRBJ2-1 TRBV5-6 TGTGCCAGCAGTCTTGGCTGGGTAGGGACTTCGACGCAGTTCTTC CASSLGWVGTSTQFF
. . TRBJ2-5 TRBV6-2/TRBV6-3 TGTGCCAGCAGTTACGCTAGCGTGAAGACCCAGTACTTC CASSYASVKTQYF
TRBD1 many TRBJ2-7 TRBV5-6 TGTGCCAGCAGCCCCGCCGGGACAGGGAGAGTACGCGAGCAGTACTTC CASSPAGTGRVREQYF
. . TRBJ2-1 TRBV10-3 TGTGCCATCAGCCCTGAGCCGTCTGATGAGCAGTTCTTC CAISPEPSDEQFF
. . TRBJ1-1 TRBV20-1 TGCAGTGCTACCAACACAGGGACTGAAGCTTTCTTT CSATNTGTEAFF
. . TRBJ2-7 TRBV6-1 TGTGCCAGCAGAGACCCACAGGTGGTCGTTTACGAGCAGTACTTC CASRDPQVVVYEQYF
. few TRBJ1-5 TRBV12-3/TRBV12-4 TGTGCCAGCAGCTCCCCTCGCGGCGCGCCAGGTAATCAGCCCCAGCATTTT CASSSPRGAPGNQPQHF
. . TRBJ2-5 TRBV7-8 TGTGCCAGCAGCCTTAGCTTTACCAGGCATAGGGTAGAGACCCAGTACTTC CASSLSFTRHRVETQYF
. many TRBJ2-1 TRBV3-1 TGTGCCAGCAGCCAATCTGCCTACAGGGTTTCCTACAATGAGCAGTTCTTC CASSQSAYRVSYNEQFF
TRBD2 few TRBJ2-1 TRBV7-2 TGTGCCAGCAGCGGGCAACCGGGACTAGCGTCGGGGGAGCAGTTCTTC CASSGQPGLASGEQFF
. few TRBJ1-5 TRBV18 TGTGCCAGCTCACCATTCCAGATCTTTGAGGGCAATCAGCCCCAGCATTTT CASSPFQIFEGNQPQHF
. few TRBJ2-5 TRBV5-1 TGCGCCAGCAGCTTGGATCCGGGATCAGTCATCCTCGCCCAGTACTTC CASSLDPGSVILAQYF
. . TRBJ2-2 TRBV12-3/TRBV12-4 TGTGCCAGCAGGCTCGGTGGAGGGTCTGACACCGGGGAGCTGTTTTTT CASRLGGGSDTGELFF
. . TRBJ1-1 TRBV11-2 TGTGCCAGCAGCAATCTTAGGACGGCTGAAGCTTTCTTT CASSNLRTAEAFF
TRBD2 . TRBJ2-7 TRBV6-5 TGTGCCAGCAGTTACTCCGGGTTTAGCGGGTCCGCCTACGAGCAGTACTTC CASSYSGFSGSAYEQYF
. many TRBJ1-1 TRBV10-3 TGTGCCATTGGTTCTATCGAGGGGACTGAAGCTTTCTTT CAIGSIEGTEAFF
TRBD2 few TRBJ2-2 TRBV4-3 TGCGCCAGCAGCCAAGATCCCGGGACTAGAAGCTTCGGGGAGCTGTTTTTT CASSQDPGTRSFGELFF
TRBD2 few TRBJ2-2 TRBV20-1 TGCAGTGCTAGAGATTTCCAGCGGGGGTCCGGGGAGCTGTTTTTT CSARDFQRGSGELFF
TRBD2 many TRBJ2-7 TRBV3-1 TGCGCCAGCAGCCAAGCGACTAGCGGATCGTACGAGCAGTACTTC CASSQATSGSYEQYF
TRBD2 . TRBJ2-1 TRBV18 TGTGCCAGCTCACCGACTAGCGGGAGGGCTAATGAGCAGTTCTTC CASSPTSGRANEQFF